Below, 7 T cell receptor beta chains from the same sample are listed, as sequenced in a study of blood T cell repertoires in COVID-19. Measured with immunoSEQ multiplex PCR; TCRdb has only the in-frame clones, and not every one. Of 30,000 or so clones listed, almost 85% are singletons. The source material was peripheral blood. These receptors were collected from an older man with active or convalescent COVID-19.

The sample holds one count of this clone. The CDR3 DNA reads TGTGCCAGCAGTGGGACAGGGTTTACTGAAGCTTTCTTT. Translation gives CASSGTGFTEAFF. The chain links TRBV2 to TRBJ1-1; 8 positions match TRBD1. CDR3 length: 13 residues. J lost 5 bases, V lost 4 bases, and 3 bases had no gene match. Germline CDR1 reads SNHLY; CDR2 reads FYNNEI.

V gene TRBV27 combines with J gene TRBJ2-3; a possible D gene is TRBD2 (6 bases). Trimming removed 0 bases at V and 0 bases at J, with 19 bases between. Germline CDR1 and CDR2: MNHEY and SMNVEV (reference sequence). There are 19 residues in the CDR3. CDR3 sequence: CASSLSGPLRGKSTDTQYF. Here the CDR3 DNA reads TGTGCCAGCAGTTTATCCGGGCCTTTACGGGGGAAAAGCACAGATACGCAGTATTTT.

The chain recombines TRBV6-6 with TRBJ2-3, with 11 bases lining up with TRBD2. The CDR3 is made up of 14 amino acids. Trimming took 6 bases from V and 4 from J; bases not matched to a gene: 3. CDR1 is MNHNY and CDR2 is SVGAGI in the germline V gene (reference sequence). CDR3 sequence (DNA): TGTGCCAGCAGCGATAGCGGGAGGGCAGATACGCAGTATTTT. It is translated as CASSDSGRADTQYF.

This chain's CDR3 is CASSPGSGIGNEQFF. CDR3 DNA: TGTGCCAGCAGCCCGGGGTCCGGTATTGGCAATGAGCAGTTCTTC. The gene calls are TRBV3-1 (or the pseudogene TRBV3-2) and TRBJ2-1; D is possibly TRBD2 (5 bases). The CDR3 is 15 amino acids. V lost 4 bases and J lost 6, with 16 bases in between. Germline V CDR1 and CDR2: LGHDT, YNNKEL (reference sequence).

This chain connects TRBV19 to TRBJ2-2; D not resolved. CDR3 length: 14 amino acids. The V gene's germline CDR1 is LNHDA and CDR2 SQIVND (reference sequence). Trimming removed 5 bases from V and 0 bases from J, with 7 bases in between. CDR3 nucleotides: TGTGCCAGTAGTCCAGGTTCGAACACCGGGGAGCTGTTTTTT. Residues: CASSPGSNTGELFF.

The table lists this clone with a count of one. V usage is TRBV30 and J usage is TRBJ1-1; D call uncertain. From germline, CDR1 is GTSNPN and CDR2 SVGIG (reference sequence). The V gene lost 0 bases and the J gene lost 4 bases, with 9 bases spanning the gap. The CDR3 totals 13 residues. CDR3 in amino acids: CAWSVDGSTEAFF. CDR3 DNA sequence: TGTGCCTGGAGTGTAGACGGGTCCACTGAAGCTTTCTTT. The whole variable domain, remainder taken from reference TRBV30 and TRBJ1-1, is SQTIHQWPATLVQPVGSPLSLECTVEGTSNPNLYWYRQAAGRGLQLLFYSVGIGQISSEVPQNLSASRPQDRQFILSSKKLLLSDSGFYLCAWSVDGSTEAFFGQGTRLTVV.

The rearrangement uses TRBV29-1 and TRBJ2-7; 7 positions agree with TRBD2. This CDR3 has 13 residues. Germline values: CDR1 SQVTM, CDR2 ANQGSEA. Trimming removed 7 bases from V and 6 bases from J; junction bases left unmatched: 12. The CDR3 bases are TGCAGCGCCCGGAGCCGACTAGCCGGCGAGCAGTACTTC. This codes for CSARSRLAGEQYF.